This note documents a single T cell receptor (beta chain) sequence. The read comes to an end 3 residues before the CDR3 does, leaving the germline J gene to fill in the end. This record belongs to a study of T cells in women clearing cervical HPV infection. The V gene's germline CDR1 is SGHTA and CDR2 FQGTGA. V lost 1 base to trimming and J lost 4 bases, with 15 bases between them. This CDR3 is built from 16 residues. Genomic DNA, averaging roughly 1,200 ng per sample, yielded TCR beta CDR3 via immunoSEQ. TCRdb's copy holds only in-frame clones and misses some; the assay was immunoSEQ multiplex PCR. The sample has 40,000 or so clones, and its top ten clones hold roughly 5.8%.

The sequence was obtained from a woman aged 18-70 years with a cervical HPV16 infection that either progressed to CIN3+ or cleared (not recorded which). The chain uses TRBV7-3 and TRBJ2-3, with D possibly being TRBD1 (5 bases). The sequencing sample was made of blood buffy coat. CDR3 loop: CASSLNPGRAADTQYF. CDR3 bases read: TGTGCCAGCAGCTTAAATCCGGGCAGGGCGGCAGATACG.